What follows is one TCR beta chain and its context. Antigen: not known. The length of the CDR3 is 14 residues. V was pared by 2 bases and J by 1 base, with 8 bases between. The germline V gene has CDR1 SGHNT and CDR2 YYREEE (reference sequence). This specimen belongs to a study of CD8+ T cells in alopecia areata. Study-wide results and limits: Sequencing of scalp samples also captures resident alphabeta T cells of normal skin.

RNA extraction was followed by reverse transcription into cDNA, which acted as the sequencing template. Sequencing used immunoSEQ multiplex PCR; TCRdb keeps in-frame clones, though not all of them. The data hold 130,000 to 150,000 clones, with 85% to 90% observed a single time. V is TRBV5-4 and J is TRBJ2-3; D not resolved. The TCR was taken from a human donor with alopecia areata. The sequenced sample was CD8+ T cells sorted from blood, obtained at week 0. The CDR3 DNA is TGTGCCAGCAGCTTTGGACCGCGCACAGATACGCAGTATTTT. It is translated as CASSFGPRTDTQYF.